Below, one T cell receptor beta chain is given with its context. Its antigen is unknown. The sample belongs to a study of T cells after posttransplantation cyclophosphamide. Study-wide points: Later post-transplant blood repertoires were often dominated by donor CD8+ memory clones. Tissue-infiltrating T cells from skin or gut overlapped little with blood T cells. After PTCy, TRB diversity resembled that of CNI/methotrexate controls.

V shed 1 base and J 6 bases; nucleotides not matched to a gene: 8. The germline gives CDR1 SGHNT, CDR2 YENEEA. The CDR3 covers 16 residues. Peripheral blood was collected from the related graft donor on the marrow donation day. Sequencing was performed with immunoSEQ multiplex PCR; in TCRdb, only in-frame clones are kept and a portion is missing. The sample holds approximately 12,000 clones, about four fifths seen once. The clonotype comes from a man aged 50 to 60 in good health, CMV-negative, and a related stem cell transplant donor. The specimen sequenced was memory CD4+ T cells sorted from PBMCs. The J gene is TRBJ2-2, the V gene TRBV11-3; 7 bases align to TRBD2. The CDR3 DNA sequence: TGTGCCAGCAGCTTAGGTACCGGGGGGTTCTCCGGGGAGCTGTTTTTT. Amino acid sequence: CASSLGTGGFSGELFF.